The following is a TCR beta chain sequence with its context. In the source study's methods: From reference gene primer amplification, estimates of nucleated cell counts were derived. Method: immunoSEQ multiplex PCR; TCRdb's copy keeps in-frame clones and lacks some. V, J and clone size were drawn from that table, and D and trimming were deduced from the DNA. The table lists about 350,000 clones, 80% to 90% of them singletons, with 9.5% to 10% in the top ten. This sample is part of a study of blood T cell repertoires in COVID-19. Whole-study context: Nucleic acid was either cDNA or gDNA, and it came from T cells, B-cell-depleted T cells, or PBMCs.

The CDR3 is 14 amino acids. Specimen: peripheral blood. The source is a young man with COVID-19, enrolled during active disease. The V call is TRBV21-1, the J call TRBJ2-7; TRBD2 is the table's D call and was not checked against the DNA. TRBV21-1 is tagged as a pseudogene. CDR3 coding DNA: TGTGCCAGCAGCAAAGGAAAAGGATGCGGCGAGCAGTACTTC. Its protein product is CASSKGKGCGEQYF.